These 2 T cell receptor beta chains were sequenced from one sample in a study of prognosis after radiotherapy for stage I lung cancer. Using two-round multiplex PCR, the authors amplified TCR beta CDR3 from genomic DNA. During first-round PCR, primers specific to each TRBV and TRBJ gene were used. Using its own MiXCR run on the multiplex PCR reads, TCRdb lists one record per CDR3 protein. The sample carries fewer than 40,000 distinct CDR3 sequences, roughly 52% recorded once. Specimen: PBMCs, collected before or after stereotactic body radiation therapy (not recorded which). Receptors were obtained from a donor aged 50 or older with non-small cell lung cancer.

This chain uses TRBV15 with TRBJ2-5, with 10 nucleotides matching TRBD2. The CDR3 consists of 15 residues. After removal of 8 bases from V and 5 bases from J, the junction contained 11 bases not matched to a gene. The V gene's germline CDR1 is LNHNV and CDR2 YYDKDF (reference sequence). CDR3 loop: CATGWIAGGGETQYF. The CDR3, as DNA: TGTGCCACCGGGTGGATAGCGGGAGGAGGGGAGACCCAGTACTTC. Looking up the rest from reference TRBV15 and TRBJ2-5 gives the full variable domain: DAMVIQNPRYQVTQFGKPVTLSCSQTLNHNVMYWYQQKSSQAPKLLFHYYDKDFNNEADTPDNFQSRRPNTSFCFLDIRSPGLGDTAMYLCATGWIAGGGETQYFGPGTRLLVL.

The chain employs TRBV6-1 and TRBJ2-1; no definite D call. The CDR3 is 15 amino acids. CDR1 is MNHNS and CDR2 is SASEGT in the germline V gene. The ends were cut back, 2 bases at V and 7 bases at J, with 15 bases in the middle. CDR3: CASSEKQLGSNEQFF. The CDR3 DNA sequence: TGTGCCAGCAGTGAAAAGCAGCTTGGGTCGAATGAGCAGTTCTTC.